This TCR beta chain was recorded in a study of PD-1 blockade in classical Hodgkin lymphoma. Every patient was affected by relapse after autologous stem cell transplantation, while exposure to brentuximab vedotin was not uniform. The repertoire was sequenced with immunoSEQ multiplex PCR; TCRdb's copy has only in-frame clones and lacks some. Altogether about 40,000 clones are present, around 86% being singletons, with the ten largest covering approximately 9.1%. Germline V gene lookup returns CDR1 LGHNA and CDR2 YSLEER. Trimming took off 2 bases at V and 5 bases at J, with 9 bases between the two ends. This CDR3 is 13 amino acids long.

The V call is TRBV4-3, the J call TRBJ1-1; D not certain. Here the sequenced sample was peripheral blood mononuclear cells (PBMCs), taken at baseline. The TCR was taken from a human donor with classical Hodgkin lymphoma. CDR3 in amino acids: CASSQYEVTEAFF. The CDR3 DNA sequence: TGCGCCAGCAGCCAATATGAGGTAACTGAAGCTTTCTTT.